One and the same sample provided the 31 T cell receptor beta chains below, sequenced in a study of T cells in Graves' hyperthyroidism and ophthalmopathy. TCR beta CDR3 sequences were amplified from RNA transcripts. Using the HTBI primer set, a first-round RT-PCR was run on the TCR CDR3. TCRdb independently ran MiXCR on the multiplex PCR reads; one entry per CDR3 protein. This table has about 600,000 distinct CDR3 sequences, 12% to 15% appearing once. Sequencing was done on a sample of blood. Receptor source: a woman under 30 with Graves' ophthalmopathy.

This clonotype occurred many times. The chain carries TRBV27 and TRBJ2-7; 9 bases agree with TRBD1. The germline V gene has CDR1 MNHEY and CDR2 SMNVEV (reference sequence). Germline trimming cut 0 bases from V and 3 bases from J; bases unmatched to any gene: 6. The CDR3 has 16 amino acids. The CDR3 sequence: CASSLSSGQGIYEQYF. CDR3 in DNA: TGTGCCAGCAGTTTATCCTCCGGACAGGGGATCTACGAGCAGTACTTC.

This clonotype was found a few times. This sequence joins TRBV24-1 and TRBJ2-2; D is tentatively TRBD1 or TRBD2 (5 bases each). CDR1 is KGHDR and CDR2 is SFDVKD in the germline V gene. The CDR3 consists of 18 residues. Trimming stripped 0 bases from V and 3 bases from J, with 16 bases between. CDR3 sequence (DNA): TGTGCCACCAGTGATTTGCTTCCCCGGGACGGGGACACCGGGGAGCTGTTTTTT. Translating gives CATSDLLPRDGDTGELFF.

The V and J genes are TRBV5-1 and TRBJ2-1; possibly TRBD1 or TRBD2 for D (7 bases each). CDR3 length equals 13 residues. Germline V gene lookup returns CDR1 SGHRS and CDR2 YFSETQ. V gave up 3 bases and J gave up 9 bases, with 13 bases separating them. DNA for the CDR3: TGCGCCAGCAGCTCGGGGGGACAGAGTGAGCAGTTCTTC. Its translation is CASSSGGQSEQFF. The variable domain in full, with the rest retrieved from reference TRBV5-1 and TRBJ2-1, is KAGVTQTPRYLIKTRGQQVTLSCSPISGHRSVSWYQQTPGQGLQFLFEYFSETQRNKGNFPGRFSGRQFSNSRSEMNVSTLELGDSALYLCASSSGGQSEQFFGPGTRLTVL.

This clonotype was seen a few times. V usage is TRBV4-1 and J usage is TRBJ1-1; 9 bases align to TRBD1. This CDR3 has 15 residues. After removal of 0 bases from V and 4 bases from J, the junction contained 3 bases not matched to a gene. The germline gives CDR1 MGHRA, CDR2 YSYEKL. The CDR3 reads CASSQEPTGGTEAFF. For the CDR3, the DNA is TGCGCCAGCAGCCAAGAACCGACAGGGGGCACTGAAGCTTTCTTT.

This clonotype was seen at least ten times. The chain couples TRBV13 to TRBJ2-1; TRBD2 might be the D (6 bases). V lost 5 bases to trimming and J lost 13 bases, with 12 bases between them. This CDR3 is built from 11 residues. Germline CDR1 is PRHDT and CDR2 is FYEKMQ (reference sequence). Written as DNA, the CDR3 is TGTGCCAGCAGCCTTAGCGGCATCCAGTTCTTC. Translated, it gives CASSLSGIQFF.

This chain joins TRBV3-1 and TRBJ1-6, with 9 bases aligning to TRBD1. The junction had 7 bases not matched to a gene; V was cut back by 7 bases and J by 9 bases. Looked up from germline, CDR1 is LGHDT and CDR2 is YNNKEL (reference sequence). The CDR3 has 14 amino acids. CDR3 nucleotides: TGTGCCAGCACAGCCACAGGGGGCAGTTCACCCCTCCACTTT. This encodes CASTATGGSSPLHF.

This sequence joins TRBV27 and TRBJ1-3; D is unclear. Germline CDR1 and CDR2: MNHEY and SMNVEV (reference sequence). This CDR3 has 15 residues. Deletions cut 2 bases from V and 2 bases from J, with 10 bases between. For the CDR3, the DNA is TGTGCCAGCAGTTTAAACCGGGCGCCTGGAAACACCATATATTTT. This gives the protein CASSLNRAPGNTIYF.

This sequence joins TRBV7-9 and TRBJ2-7; tentative D call: TRBD1 (5 bases). CDR3 size: 12 residues. V lost 4 bases and J 5 bases, leaving 9 bases between the germline ends. Germline V gene data show CDR1 as SEHNR and CDR2 as FQNEAQ (reference sequence). Here the CDR3 reads CASSYRFDEQYF. CDR3 bases: TGTGCCAGCAGCTACAGGTTCGACGAGCAGTACTTC.

This clonotype was seen ten or more times. The V call is TRBV7-9, the J call TRBJ2-1, with TRBD2 matching over 8 bases. V was pared by 3 bases and J by 8 bases, with 3 bases of the junction left unmatched. This CDR3 spans 13 amino acids. The germline CDR1 and CDR2 sequences are SEHNR and FQNEAQ (reference sequence). The DNA of the CDR3 is TGTGCCAGCAGCTTCGGAGCGGGAGATGAGCAGTTCTTC. It translates to CASSFGAGDEQFF.

This clonotype was seen a few times. The chain uses TRBV5-1 and TRBJ2-5; D unclear. The V end was cut by 0 bases, the J end by 2 bases, with 11 bases between. CDR3 length: 15 amino acids. Germline assignment: CDR1 SGHRS and CDR2 YFSETQ. In DNA form, the CDR3 reads TGCGCCAGCAGCTTGGAAGTACAGAATCAAGAGACCCAGTACTTC. Translated, it gives CASSLEVQNQETQYF.

This clonotype was counted at least ten times. This chain connects TRBV19 to TRBJ2-1, with TRBD2 matching 10 bases. With V trimmed by 5 bases and J by 4 bases, 8 bases remained unmatched. Per the germline V gene, CDR1 is LNHDA and CDR2 is SQIVND (reference sequence). This CDR3 has 16 amino acids. The CDR3 DNA is TGTGCCAGTAGTCCTCCGACTAGCGGGTTATACAATGAGCAGTTCTTC. This gives the protein CASSPPTSGLYNEQFF. Based on the CDR3 plus reference TRBV19 and TRBJ2-1, the full variable domain is DGGITQSPKYLFRKEGQNVTLSCEQNLNHDAMYWYRQDPGQGLRLIYYSQIVNDFQKGDIAEGYSVSREKKESFPLTVTSAQKNPTAFYLCASSPPTSGLYNEQFFGPGTRLTVL.

The sample holds many counts of this clonotype. V is TRBV30 and J is TRBJ2-5; D possibly corresponds to TRBD2 (7 bases). CDR3 length equals 14 residues. The germline V and J ends were trimmed by 2 bases and 3 bases, with 13 bases remaining between them. The germline V gene encodes CDR1 GTSNPN and CDR2 SVGIG (reference sequence). CDR3 bases: TGTGCCTGGAGTCGGGGGGCAGGGAAAGAGACCCAGTACTTC. It encodes CAWSRGAGKETQYF.

Ten or more counts support this clonotype. The chain uses TRBV2 and TRBJ1-1; D is perhaps TRBD1 (5 bases). Trimming removed 4 bases from V and 3 bases from J, with 24 bases in between. Germline assignment: CDR1 SNHLY and CDR2 FYNNEI. This CDR3 region has 18 residues. The DNA for the CDR3 is TGTGCCAGCAGTGGTAATGCGTTGAGGGGTCAGGTCTACACTGAAGCTTTCTTT. Amino acid sequence: CASSGNALRGQVYTEAFF.

Only a few counts were recorded for this clonotype. Possible read error: a much larger clone is one base away. This chain uses TRBV6-9 with TRBJ1-1; D is unresolved. Per germline, CDR1 MNHGY and CDR2 SVAAGI. This CDR3 is built from 14 residues. The CDR3 protein is CASSYSEQNTEASF. The CDR3 DNA sequence: TGTGCCAGCAGTTACTCCGAACAGAACACTGAAGCTTCCTTT.

This clonotype was seen many times. The genes are TRBV20-1 and TRBJ2-5, with a possible D match to TRBD2 (5 bases). CDR3 size: 14 residues. V was trimmed by 5 bases and J by 3 bases, leaving 16 bases between them. Per germline, CDR1 DFQATT and CDR2 SNEGSKA (reference sequence). This chain's CDR3 is CSAEVQRNKETQYF. The CDR3 DNA reads TGCAGTGCTGAGGTTCAGCGGAACAAAGAGACCCAGTACTTC.

This clonotype was counted many times. The chain is built from TRBV10-3 and TRBJ1-5, with D unresolved. Trimming stripped 10 bases from V and 2 bases from J, with 27 bases between. CDR1 and CDR2 from the germline V gene are ENHRY and SYGVKD. This CDR3 has 18 residues. CDR3 loop: CATEDGQIPGGGNQPQHF. The CDR3 DNA follows: TGTGCCACTGAGGACGGGCAGATACCGGGCGGGGGCAATCAGCCCCAGCATTTT.

The rearrangement uses TRBV14 and TRBJ2-1; D is undetermined. Trimming stripped 3 bases from V and 7 bases from J, with 10 bases between. The CDR3 is 13 residues long. The V gene's germline CDR1 is SGHDN and CDR2 FVKESK. Here the CDR3 reads CASSHSSVNEQFF. For the CDR3, the DNA is TGTGCCAGCAGCCACTCGAGCGTAAATGAGCAGTTCTTC. Drawing the rest from reference TRBV14 and TRBJ2-1, the complete variable domain is EAGVTQFPSHSVIEKGQTVTLRCDPISGHDNLYWYRRVMGKEIKFLLHFVKESKQDESGMPNNRFLAERTGGTYSTLKVQPAELEDSGVYFCASSHSSVNEQFFGPGTRLTVL.

At least ten counts were recorded for this clonotype. The chain is built from TRBV6-1 and TRBJ1-3, with TRBD1 matching 7 bases. V lost 5 bases, J lost 0 bases, and 7 bases stayed unmatched. The CDR3 is made up of 16 amino acids. Per germline, CDR1 MNHNS and CDR2 SASEGT. The CDR3 DNA is TGTGCCAGCAGTTCCCCAACAGGGGTCTCTGGAAACACCATATATTTT. Protein: CASSSPTGVSGNTIYF.

This clonotype was observed at least ten times. The chain recombines TRBV30 with TRBJ1-1; D unresolved. CDR1 is GTSNPN, CDR2 SVGIG, per germline (reference sequence). This CDR3 region has 12 residues. Trimming removed 0 bases from V and 5 bases from J, with 7 bases in between. The CDR3 loop is CAWSVGRTEAFF. Here the CDR3 DNA reads TGTGCCTGGAGTGTAGGCAGGACTGAAGCTTTCTTT.

This clonotype was seen at least ten times. The chain uses TRBV6-1 and TRBJ1-5; D call uncertain. From germline, CDR1 is MNHNS and CDR2 SASEGT. The CDR3 consists of 14 residues. V was trimmed by 0 bases and J by 9 bases, leaving 12 bases between them. CDR3 loop: CASSEAQGWGPQHF. The CDR3 DNA is TGTGCCAGCAGTGAAGCGCAAGGCTGGGGGCCCCAGCATTTT.

This clonotype was seen ten or more times. The rearrangement uses TRBV7-9 and TRBJ1-5, with TRBD1 as a possible D gene (5 bases). Germline assignment: CDR1 SEHNR and CDR2 FQNEAQ (reference sequence). V shed 3 bases and J shed 5 bases, with 14 bases lying between them. The length of the CDR3 is 15 residues. The CDR3 sequence: CASSLGGTAYQPQHF. The CDR3 bases are TGTGCCAGCAGCTTGGGGGGGACCGCTTATCAGCCCCAGCATTTT.

In this sample, this clonotype turned up many times. The chain is built from TRBV2 and TRBJ1-1; maybe TRBD1 (5 bases). CDR3 size: 13 residues. Germline assignment: CDR1 SNHLY and CDR2 FYNNEI. Trimming removed 7 bases from V and 11 bases from J, with 20 bases in between. CDR3 DNA sequence: TGTGCCAGCACTAAGGGGACTCCGGTTGTTGCTTTCTTT. The encoded protein is CASTKGTPVVAFF.

This clonotype was seen more than once but under ten times. The rearrangement joins TRBV14 to TRBJ2-5; D is unresolved. The CDR3 consists of 11 residues. Germline-derived CDR1 and CDR2 are SGHDN and FVKESK. Trimming removed 1 base at V and 7 bases at J, with 4 bases between. The CDR3 here is CASSQARTQYF. The DNA of the CDR3 is TGTGCCAGCAGCCAAGCCCGGACCCAGTACTTC.

J is TRBJ2-7 and V is TRBV29-1; perhaps TRBD2 as D (6 bases). This CDR3 is built from 15 residues. Germline V lookup: CDR1 SQVTM, CDR2 ANQGSEA. V lost 1 base and J lost 4, with 17 bases in between. DNA of the CDR3: TGCAGCGTTGAAGTTGTCGGGACTTCCCCTTACGAGCAGTACTTC. Protein product: CSVEVVGTSPYEQYF.

This clonotype was counted only a few times. The chain has TRBV9 and TRBJ2-7; D gene unclear. The V end lost 3 bases, the J end lost 0 bases, and 7 bases lay between the germline ends. Germline-derived CDR1 and CDR2 are SGDLS and YYNGEE. The CDR3 runs to 13 residues. This chain's CDR3 is CASSASDSYEQYF. Here the CDR3 DNA reads TGTGCCAGCAGCGCCTCAGACTCCTACGAGCAGTACTTC.

Regarding this clonotype: A much larger clone lies one base from this, so it may be a read error. V and J are TRBV7-2 and TRBJ2-5, with 8 bases that match TRBD2. Looked up from germline, CDR1 is SGHTA and CDR2 is FQGNSA. J gave up 2 bases and V 6 bases, and 14 bases lay outside the gene matches. CDR3 size: 17 residues. For the CDR3, the DNA is TGTGCCAGCAGTTCCCAAGCGGGACTAGGTATTCAAGAGACCCAGTACTTC. Its translation: CASSSQAGLGIQETQYF.

In this sample, this clonotype turned up many times. V usage is TRBV6-1 and J usage is TRBJ1-1; TRBD1 aligns across 7 bases. J gave up 11 bases and V 3 bases, and 6 bases lay outside the gene matches. This CDR3 is built from 12 residues. The germline V gene encodes CDR1 MNHNS and CDR2 SASEGT. This CDR3 is CASSDSGGGAFF. The DNA for the CDR3 is TGTGCCAGCAGTGATTCAGGGGGGGGTGCTTTCTTT.

This clonotype was seen at least ten times. V gene TRBV7-2 combines with J gene TRBJ2-7; D is undetermined. The CDR3 consists of 15 residues. Germline assignment: CDR1 SGHTA and CDR2 FQGNSA. V shed 5 bases and J shed 6 bases, with 20 bases lying between them. For the CDR3, the DNA is TGTGCCAGCAGCCTAATGGAAGGGCTGGGCGCCGAGCAGTACTTC. Translated, it gives CASSLMEGLGAEQYF.

In this sample, this clonotype turned up many times. The chain combines TRBV5-8 with TRBJ1-5; tentative D call: TRBD1 (6 bases). Trimming stripped 4 bases from V and 4 bases from J, with 15 bases between. The CDR3 consists of 15 residues. Germline CDR1 SGHTS, CDR2 YDEGEE. CDR3 nucleotide sequence: TGTGCCAGCAGCGGGGGGGCAGGGCCTAATCAGCCCCAGCATTTT. Amino acids: CASSGGAGPNQPQHF.

The genes are TRBV6-1 and TRBJ2-2; possible D gene TRBD1, 5 bases. Germline V gene lookup returns CDR1 MNHNS and CDR2 SASEGT. Deletions cut 4 bases from V and 0 bases from J, with 12 bases between. The CDR3 loop spans 16 amino acids. This CDR3 is CASSVLGAANTGELFF. The CDR3 DNA reads TGTGCCAGCAGTGTTCTTGGGGCGGCGAACACCGGGGAGCTGTTTTTT.

The chain is built from TRBV4-1 and TRBJ1-1; D unclear. The CDR3 sequence is 15 residues long. Looked up from germline, CDR1 is MGHRA and CDR2 is YSYEKL. Trimming removed 1 base from V and 5 bases from J, with 14 bases in between. CDR3 residues: CASSQGRGGSTEAFF. The CDR3 nucleotides read TGCGCCAGCAGCCAAGGCCGAGGAGGGAGTACTGAAGCTTTCTTT.